Listed below are T cell receptor beta chains from one sample, sequenced in a study of PD-1 blockade in classical Hodgkin lymphoma. Measured with immunoSEQ multiplex PCR; TCRdb has only the in-frame clones, and not every one. The sample comprises around 13,000 clones, 65% to 85% of which are singletons, and about 24% rests with the top ten. The specimen was CD8+ T cells from blood, collected at baseline. The receptors derive from a human donor with classical Hodgkin lymphoma. The CDR3 runs from the conserved cysteine through the conserved F or W.

v_call: TRBV30
cdr3_length: 15
j_call: TRBJ1-3
cdr3_aa: CAWSNLGDTGNTIYF

v_call: TRBV19
cdr3_length: 15
j_call: TRBJ1-5
cdr3_aa: CASSMGRATSQPQHF

v_call: TRBV19
cdr3_length: 15
j_call: TRBJ1-5
cdr3_aa: CASSVGTGGNQPQHF

v_call: TRBV9
cdr3_length: 12
j_call: TRBJ1-2
cdr3_aa: CASDRGDYGYTF

v_call: TRBV7-9
cdr3_length: 16
j_call: TRBJ1-1
cdr3_aa: CASSPQLPGQWGEAFF

v_call: TRBV7-8
cdr3_length: 16
j_call: TRBJ2-1
cdr3_aa: CASSLVGSSTLSEQFF

v_call: TRBV7-9
cdr3_length: 15
j_call: TRBJ1-1
cdr3_aa: CASSLAAVLSTEAFF

v_call: TRBV15
cdr3_length: 15
j_call: TRBJ2-3
cdr3_aa: CATSGGTGAPDTQYF

v_call: TRBV7-2
cdr3_length: 12
j_call: TRBJ2-3
cdr3_aa: CASSLEPDTQYF

v_call: TRBV27
cdr3_length: 12
j_call: TRBJ2-1
cdr3_aa: CASSPRGEEQFF

v_call: TRBV4-1
cdr3_length: 17
j_call: TRBJ2-1
cdr3_aa: CASSQDRGASSYNEQFF

v_call: TRBV15
cdr3_length: 14
j_call: TRBJ1-6
cdr3_aa: CATSGGATNSPLHF

v_call: TRBV28
cdr3_length: 14
j_call: TRBJ1-1
cdr3_aa: CASSYGYMNTEAFF

v_call: TRBV6-5
cdr3_length: 14
j_call: TRBJ2-7
cdr3_aa: CASTALPGLYEQYF

v_call: TRBV4-1
cdr3_length: 15
j_call: TRBJ1-2
cdr3_aa: CASSQGNWANYGYTF

v_call: TRBV19
cdr3_length: 17
j_call: TRBJ2-1
cdr3_aa: CASSIWTSGGAYNEQFF

v_call: TRBV2
cdr3_length: 15
j_call: TRBJ2-7
cdr3_aa: CASSTPGTGSYEQYF

v_call: TRBV11-3
cdr3_length: 9
j_call: TRBJ2-5
cdr3_aa: CASSLVWDF

v_call: TRBV27
cdr3_length: 19
j_call: TRBJ2-6
cdr3_aa: CASSHPQGAKFSGANVLTF

v_call: TRBV4-2
cdr3_length: 16
j_call: TRBJ2-6
cdr3_aa: CASSQESGTGANVLTF

v_call: TRBV13
cdr3_length: 14
j_call: TRBJ1-2
cdr3_aa: CASRGQGAIDGYTF

v_call: TRBV19
cdr3_length: 16
j_call: TRBJ1-3
cdr3_aa: CASSIGQGISGNTIYF

v_call: TRBV4-1
cdr3_length: 12
j_call: TRBJ1-2
cdr3_aa: CASSLTNYGYTF

v_call: TRBV5-1
cdr3_length: 15
j_call: TRBJ2-4
cdr3_aa: CASSPSGQSKNIQYF

v_call: TRBV19
cdr3_length: 15
j_call: TRBJ1-2
cdr3_aa: CASTTDRAGLYGYTF

v_call: TRBV19
cdr3_length: 13
j_call: TRBJ1-2
cdr3_aa: CASSIGSNYGYTF

v_call: TRBV27
cdr3_length: 15
j_call: TRBJ1-2
cdr3_aa: CASSALLGGAAGYTF

v_call: TRBV27
cdr3_length: 14
j_call: TRBJ2-7
cdr3_aa: CASSLGTGTIEQYF

v_call: TRBV7-2
cdr3_length: 16
j_call: TRBJ2-4
cdr3_aa: CASSSSGTVAKNIQYF

v_call: TRBV5-8
cdr3_length: 13
j_call: TRBJ1-1
cdr3_aa: CASTLEFDTEAFF

v_call: TRBV28
cdr3_length: 13
j_call: TRBJ2-7
cdr3_aa: CASSARITYEQYF

v_call: TRBV9
cdr3_length: 15
j_call: TRBJ2-7
cdr3_aa: CASSVSGGLSYEQYF

v_call: TRBV7-6
cdr3_length: 16
j_call: TRBJ2-5
cdr3_aa: CASSLESPLALETQYF

v_call: TRBV10-3
cdr3_length: 14
j_call: TRBJ1-1
cdr3_aa: CAISGGQGGTEAFF

v_call: TRBV5-1
cdr3_length: 15
j_call: TRBJ2-7
cdr3_aa: CASSLSGGAAYEQYF

v_call: TRBV5-4
cdr3_length: 15
j_call: TRBJ2-5
cdr3_aa: CASIMWGDTQETQYF

v_call: TRBV7-6
cdr3_length: 13
j_call: TRBJ1-6
cdr3_aa: CASSDRGDSPLHF

v_call: TRBV28
cdr3_length: 15
j_call: TRBJ1-5
cdr3_aa: CASRSDRLSNQPQHF

v_call: TRBV5-6
cdr3_length: 18
j_call: TRBJ1-2
cdr3_aa: CASSLVRAGGPKGFGYTF

v_call: TRBV7-5
cdr3_length: 14
j_call: TRBJ1-1
cdr3_aa: CASSLFDGGGEAFF

v_call: TRBV6-5
cdr3_length: 12
j_call: TRBJ2-7
cdr3_aa: CASSPSSYEQYF

v_call: TRBV15
cdr3_length: 17
j_call: TRBJ2-2
cdr3_aa: CATRPETGTDNLGELFF